This record covers a single T cell receptor (beta chain). Its antigen specificity is not known. Base qualities were left out, and no much larger clone turns up one base away. The sample originates from a study of cytomegalovirus exposure and HLA in healthy donors (dated 2017 in TCRdb). About the full investigation: An earlier analysis of several hundred of the donors reported 276 Gb of sequence data and some 110 million unique TCR beta sequences obtained from about 170 million T cells. In the later analysis, no new phenotypic data were used to find candidate immune exposures; instead, reliance was placed on TCR beta sequences and their occurrence across donors. A later analysis re-examined previously published TCR beta repertoires from just over 650 donors and added high-resolution HLA genotyping to investigate patterns of TCR occurrence. The genetic ancestry cluster associated with self-reported Caucasian donors included 81% of the approximately 430 genotyped donors. Every discovery cohort repertoire had been produced on one sequencing platform. Five DR-DQ haplotypes were handled as single units for association and clustering because linkage in the cohort was strong. Roughly 310 gigabases of sequencing data and 78 million or so unique TCR sequences were included in an early release covering 550 to 650 HLA-typed donors. Class I and class II HLA loci were covered by the typing at four-digit resolution. An earlier analysis of approximately 640 of the donors applied high-throughput TCR beta sequencing to assess whether each TCR beta V gene segment acted as functional or pseudogenic. Donor age, sex, ethnicity and CMV serostatus were compiled together with the repertoire data. Using immunosequencing, the study profiled T cell repertoires from about 650 subjects and related those repertoires to cytomegalovirus serostatus. Genome-wide SNP genotypes for about 55% of the 666 donors were used in a later genetic analysis, which treated that subset as a discovery cohort. Typing coverage differed by locus: A, B, C, DRB1 and DQB1 were typed in roughly 620-630 donors, DQA1 in around 500, DPA1 in approximately 610, and DPB1 in around 440. High-throughput TCR immunosequencing, statistical association of individual TCRs with disease status, and machine learning were combined to predict cytomegalovirus infection status. Among 398 genotyped donors of the cohort, an average of roughly 230,000 unique TCR beta nucleotide sequences was sequenced per donor, of which about 19% were non-productive. The study was designed to test whether signatures of past pathogen exposure could be identified by cataloging public T cell receptors. Along with the approximately 700-subject first cohort, a separate validation cohort of over a hundred different subjects was used. The paper as a whole reports these results and caveats: Because counts were too low, about 18 rarely observed V segments, including chromosome 9 orphons, were left out of the earlier analysis of some 600 of the donors. In vitro tests confirmed that a few of the cytomegalovirus-associated TCR beta chains recognize cytomegalovirus antigens. Because HLA typing was missing for some donors at each locus, association tests included only the typed subset. Only TCR beta chains were sequenced in this cohort, and the absence of alpha or paired-chain data limited detectable features. A further reported finding was that TCR beta sequences accurately predicted the HLA-A and HLA-B alleles for most subjects in the first cohort. According to a later analysis, parvovirus B19, influenza, CMV and Epstein-Barr virus appeared linked to several top co-occurrence clusters. In an earlier analysis of roughly 500 of the donors, most TCR beta V segments appeared in productive rearrangements about 87% or about 30% of the time, broadly matching IMGT annotations. A cluster of highly shared sequence variants was judged likely to be a technical artifact of the sequencing pipeline. According to the authors, the approach could potentially be generalized to other disease states and immunological phenotypes. When HLA alleles, especially DR and DQ, strongly co-occurred, TCR associations were difficult to assign to individual alleles. The classifier was reported to diagnose cytomegalovirus status with high specificity and sensitivity in both the original cohort and the validation cohort. Compared with the roughly 670-donor mean, donors in an Asian-associated ancestry cluster had fewer N-insertions in productive TCRs, according to a later genetic analysis. Correlated functional status among segregating V segments might be attributable to linkage disequilibrium, but an unknown experimental factor could not be ruled out. The presence/absence analyses assumed that sequencing depth was roughly uniform across donors, and that assumption may not be true. Specific HLA alleles were associated with more than 15,000 TCR beta sequences at a false discovery rate of 0.05 in a later analysis. In a later analysis, HLA-associated TCR beta chains were found to be more clonally expanded and to have lower generation probabilities than equally common non-associated chains. A later analysis found that TCR association rates varied across HLA loci, with DRB1 alleles showing the most associated TCRs and HLA-C alleles the fewest. Most TCR sequences were observed very rarely across donors, whereas some public TCRs were present in many individuals. Some IMGT-functional V segments, including TRBV6-2 and TRBV6-3, could not be told apart with the 87-base-pair reads, so those segments were excluded. In the study, some 180 TCR beta chains were listed as associated with cytomegalovirus. A later analysis found that most CMV-associated TCR beta chains appeared HLA-restricted, with HLA associations seemingly driven largely by CMV exposure. The only immune exposure information available for the cohort was CMV serostatus. An association between a missense DCLRE1C variant and V-gene and J-gene trimming of TCR beta chains was found in a later genetic analysis and replicated in an independent cohort.

The library was obtained by the immunoSEQ multiplex PCR assay. The multiplex PCR relied on a mix of 60 forward primers for TCR Vbeta segments and 13 reverse primers for TCR Jbeta segments. The CDR3 region of rearranged TCR beta genes was amplified from genomic DNA with a multiplex PCR assay. The Illumina HiSeq System was used to sequence the amplified TCR beta libraries as 87-base-pair reads. The published analysis was carried out like this. A later analysis tallied some 79 million unique TCR beta chains across the 666 repertoires, and about 10 million of those chains were shared by two or more donors. Raw reads were error-corrected and collapsed into unique sequences with a nearest-neighbor algorithm that merged closely related sequences to remove PCR and sequencing errors. To assign V, D and J gene segments, CDR3 sequences were aligned to IMGT reference sequences. Each retained sequence needed at least a six-nucleotide match to both a V gene segment and a J gene segment. Rearrangements were called productive when the CDR3 lacked stop codons and stayed in frame with V and J; all others were non-productive. CDR3 was defined by IMGT convention, running from the second conserved V-encoded cysteine to the conserved J-encoded phenylalanine. The earlier analysis of a few hundred of the donors excluded any sequence lacking an unambiguous match to a single V gene segment. In an earlier analysis of roughly 500 of the donors, V segments were called functional above 56.7% productive rearrangements and were called segregating when the between-donor standard deviation exceeded 5%. A statistical classification framework was developed to diagnose cytomegalovirus status using the catalog of TCR beta chain sequences. A later analysis assigned V and J genes by comparing TCR nucleotide sequences with IMGT/GENE-DB human TR gene sequences. Using the TCRdist pipeline, a later analysis assigned CDR3 sequences along with most-parsimonious VDJ recombination scenarios. In a later analysis, each TCR beta chain was defined by its CDR3 amino acid sequence together with its V-gene family, and reads lacking a unique V-gene family were excluded. To address suspected cross-contamination and a sequencing artifact, a later analysis removed several hundred highly shared, low-generation-probability nucleotide sequences. In a later analysis, a clonal expansion index was calculated for each public chain from normalized within-repertoire ranks of inferred template counts. In a later analysis, generation probabilities were computed using a VDJ recombination model fitted to out-of-frame rearrangements, and the results were checked against IGoR. Hypergeometric tests were used in a later analysis to score TCR-TCR, TCR-HLA and TCR-CMV co-occurrence, with a repertoire-size bias correction applied to the TCR pairs. A later analysis estimated false discovery rates by permuting HLA or CMV assignments 20 times. In a later analysis, co-occurring TCRs were grouped using DBSCAN, and TCRdist sequence similarity was added for clustering within HLA-allele-positive subsets. Repertoires with fewer than 30,000 or more than 120,000 public chains, plus five repertoires with anomalous nucleotide sharing, were excluded from co-occurrence clustering. Not all clones reach the TCRdb copy of this immuneACCESS table, which keeps in-frame sequences only. Checked studies attribute under half of the gap to unresolved V genes and leave the rest unexplained. D and trimming were read from the DNA, whereas the V and J calls and clone size are those reported in that table. This sample gives 140,000 to 150,000 clones in total; about 80% of them show up just once. The ten largest make up around 2.5% of the sample.

The cohort comprised 710 or so healthy bone marrow donors. All cohort members were sampled while nominally healthy, although unrecorded immune exposures were likely present. The donor was CMV seropositive and belonged to the group of 250 to 350 seropositive cohort members. Each donor provided a peripheral blood sample, and peripheral blood mononuclear cells were used for TCR beta sequencing. The Qiagen DNeasy Blood Extraction Kit was used to extract genomic DNA from the blood cell samples. The junction shows trimming of 6 bases on V and 5 bases on J, plus 8 bases between the germline ends. Sequences SGHTA (CDR1) and FQGNSA (CDR2) are obtained from the germline V gene. Inclusive of the bounding cysteine and phenylalanine, the CDR3 is 11 residues long. Only CDR3 DNA remains: 33 bases, in frame from the first base.

The receptor comes from a woman aged 18-30 years in good health and CMV-seropositive. The sequencing sample was made of PBMCs. The sequence joins TRBV7-2 to TRBJ2-7, with the D gene call left open. The bases read TGTGCCAGCAGGAGACTTGACGAGCAGTACTTC. Translated, it gives CASRRLDEQYF.